Listed here are 22 T cell receptor beta chains from one sample, sequenced in a study of shared clonotypes between healthy human individuals. As defined, naive CD8 cells were CD45RO-negative and positively selected for CCR7, with terminally differentiated effector memory CD45RA+ cells excluded. This table comes from immunoSEQ multiplex PCR, and its TCRdb copy is limited to in-frame clones, with some not included. The sample records around 560,000 clones, about 95% being singletons. Sequences were obtained from naive CD8+ T cells sorted from blood. Every receptor here comes from a woman under 40 in good health.

The gene calls are TRBV2 and TRBJ1-2; the D is unclear. Trimming took 3 bases from V and 0 from J, leaving 11 bases between them. Per the germline V gene, CDR1 is SNHLY and CDR2 is FYNNEI. This CDR3 spans 15 amino acids. In DNA, the CDR3 is TGTGCCAGCAGTGATCCCCAAACAGCTAACTATGGCTACACCTTC. Amino acids: CASSDPQTANYGYTF.

The chain joins TRBV4-1 to TRBJ2-5, with a possible D match to TRBD2 (6 bases). Matching the DNA end better, TRBJ2-7 makes the J call doubtful. The germline V gene has CDR1 MGHRA and CDR2 YSYEKL. The CDR3 contains 17 residues. The CDR3 DNA is TGCGCCAGCAGCCAAGTTTTGGGCGGGAATCCTTCCTACGAGCAGTACTTC. Its translation: CASSQVLGGNPSYEQYF.

V usage is TRBV28 and J usage is TRBJ2-5; D possibly corresponds to TRBD2 (6 bases). The V gene lost 2 bases and the J gene lost 5 bases, with 12 bases spanning the gap. The length of the CDR3 is 14 residues. Germline CDR1 and CDR2: MDHEN and SYDVKM. In nucleotides, the CDR3 is TGTGCCAGCAGTTTAATGACGGGGAGGGAGACCCAGTACTTC. This encodes CASSLMTGRETQYF.

The chain combines TRBV5-6 with TRBJ2-7; D is uncertain. Germline CDR1 reads SGHDT; CDR2 reads YYEEEE. This CDR3 has 15 amino acids. Deletions cut 2 bases from V and 1 base from J, with 13 bases between. The CDR3 protein is CASSFSRVRSYEQYF. In nucleotides, the CDR3 is TGTGCCAGCAGCTTCTCTAGGGTGCGGTCCTACGAGCAGTACTTC.

The chain combines TRBV27 with TRBJ2-3; the D is unclear. V dropped 6 bases and J dropped 4 bases, with 14 bases sitting between them. The CDR3 has 14 amino acids. Germline V gives CDR1 MNHEY, CDR2 SMNVEV (reference sequence). CDR3 region: CASRSRPGPDTQYF. Here the CDR3 DNA reads TGTGCCAGCAGATCCCGCCCGGGCCCAGATACGCAGTATTTT.

This chain links TRBV4-1 with TRBJ2-7, with D perhaps matching TRBD2 (6 bases). V lost 0 bases, J lost 3 bases, and 21 bases lay in between. The CDR3 consists of 18 residues. Germline-derived CDR1 and CDR2 are MGHRA and YSYEKL. The CDR3 protein is CASSQDPPWAEGNYEQYF. DNA for the CDR3: TGCGCCAGCAGCCAAGATCCCCCCTGGGCGGAGGGAAACTACGAGCAGTACTTC.

The J gene is TRBJ1-5, the V gene TRBV29-1, with D unclear. This CDR3 region has 14 residues. Trimming removed 4 bases at V and 0 bases at J, with 10 bases between. CDR1 is SQVTM, CDR2 ANQGSEA, per germline. For the CDR3, the DNA is TGCAGCGTTGCGGGAGGGAATAGCAATCAGCCCCAGCATTTT. This translates into CSVAGGNSNQPQHF.

The chain links TRBV9 to TRBJ2-3, with D perhaps assigned TRBD1 or TRBD2 (5 bases each). CDR1 is SGDLS, CDR2 YYNGEE, per germline. The V gene lost 3 bases and the J gene lost 7 bases, with 9 bases spanning the gap. The CDR3 consists of 12 residues. The CDR3 bases are TGTGCCAGCAGCGGGGGGTCGAATACGCAGTATTTT. This translates into CASSGGSNTQYF.

The rearrangement links TRBV10-3 to TRBJ2-1, with 9 bases matching TRBD1. CDR1 ENHRY and CDR2 SYGVKD come from the germline V gene. Trimming removed 2 bases from V and 8 bases from J; junction bases left unmatched: 1. The CDR3 has 13 residues. CDR3 nucleotides: TGTGCCATCAGTGAGACAGGGGGCGATGAGCAGTTCTTC. Its translation is CAISETGGDEQFF.

The chain combines TRBV11-2 with TRBJ2-7; weak D call: TRBD1 (6 bases). The germline V gene encodes CDR1 SGHAT and CDR2 FQNNGV. There are 17 residues in the CDR3. Trimming took off 4 bases at V and 2 bases at J, with 21 bases between the two ends. CDR3: CASSYPQGFPNPYEQYF. For the CDR3, the DNA is TGTGCCAGCAGCTACCCACAGGGATTCCCTAATCCCTACGAGCAGTACTTC.

This clone was found once. This chain joins TRBV4-1 and TRBJ1-5; 8 nucleotides align to TRBD1. The V and J ends lost 1 base and 2 bases, in that order; junction bases with no gene match: 1. The CDR3 contains 15 residues. CDR1 is MGHRA and CDR2 is YSYEKL in the germline V gene. The CDR3 DNA reads TGCGCCAGCAGCCAAGGACAGGGGCGCAATCAGCCCCAGCATTTT. It specifies CASSQGQGRNQPQHF.

This chain joins TRBV7-9 and TRBJ2-2; 7 bases agree with TRBD2. J gave up 7 bases and V 2 bases, and 13 bases lay outside the gene matches. The CDR3 loop spans 17 amino acids. The germline gives CDR1 SEHNR, CDR2 FQNEAQ (reference sequence). The CDR3 here is CASSLTSSGYKVGELFF. CDR3 DNA: TGTGCCAGCAGCTTAACCTCTAGCGGTTATAAGGTCGGGGAGCTGTTTTTT.

The chain combines TRBV4-1 with TRBJ2-7, with D perhaps TRBD1 (5 bases). V shed 2 bases and J shed 5 bases, with 10 bases lying between them. Looked up from germline, CDR1 is MGHRA and CDR2 is YSYEKL. The CDR3 loop spans 13 amino acids. The CDR3 loop is CASSQSDSNEQYF. The CDR3 nucleotides read TGCGCCAGCAGCCAATCCGACAGCAACGAGCAGTACTTC.

The chain joins TRBV19 to TRBJ2-3, with TRBD2 identical over 9 bases. The CDR3 is 15 residues long. Germline-derived CDR1 and CDR2 are LNHDA and SQIVND (reference sequence). V trimming: 0 bases; J trimming: 5 bases; junction bases outside the gene matches: 3. CDR3 coding DNA: TGTGCCAGTAGTATAGAGGCTAGCGGGGAAGATACGCAGTATTTT. This gives the protein CASSIEASGEDTQYF.

The gene calls are TRBV27 and TRBJ2-7, with 8 bases aligning to TRBD1. CDR1 and CDR2 from the germline V gene are MNHEY and SMNVEV (reference sequence). Trimming removed 5 bases from V and 1 base from J; junction bases left unmatched: 7. The CDR3 consists of 15 residues. CDR3 residues: CASSIRRTGSYEQYF. In nucleotides, the CDR3 is TGTGCCAGCAGTATACGAAGGACAGGGTCCTACGAGCAGTACTTC.

This clone has only one observation. This chain connects TRBV11-2 to TRBJ2-3; D assignment may be TRBD1 or TRBD2 (5 bases each). Germline V gene data show CDR1 as SGHAT and CDR2 as FQNNGV. CDR3 size: 16 residues. V lost 1 base, J lost 0 bases, and 11 bases lay in between. The CDR3 DNA follows: TGTGCCAGCAGCTTAGTGTGGGGGATGAGCACAGATACGCAGTATTTT. Translated, it gives CASSLVWGMSTDTQYF. Variable domain in full (rest from reference TRBV11-2 and TRBJ2-3): EAGVAQSPRYKIIEKRQSVAFWCNPISGHATLYWYQQILGQGPKLLIQFQNNGVVDDSQLPKDRFSAERLKGVDSTLKIQPAKLEDSAVYLCASSLVWGMSTDTQYFGPGTRLTVL.

The chain uses TRBV19 and TRBJ1-5; 8 bases fit TRBD1. This CDR3 comprises 15 residues. CDR1 LNHDA and CDR2 SQIVND come from the germline V gene (reference sequence). V lost 8 bases, J lost 7 bases, and 13 bases stayed unmatched. The CDR3 loop reads CASLRGQGYGQPQHF. Written as DNA, the CDR3 is TGTGCCAGTCTAAGAGGACAGGGCTACGGGCAGCCCCAGCATTTT.

This clone was observed a single time. The chain is built from TRBV6-1 and TRBJ1-1; 8 bases map to TRBD1. Germline V gene sequence: CDR1 MNHNS, CDR2 SASEGT. The CDR3 covers 14 residues. Losses at the gene ends were 8 bases for V and 1 base for J; bases not matched to a gene: 6. CDR3 sequence reads: CASVLGTGNTEAFF. The CDR3 DNA follows: TGTGCCAGCGTTTTAGGGACAGGGAACACTGAAGCTTTCTTT.

This chain joins TRBV5-6 and TRBJ2-1, with 8 bases identical to TRBD2. The CDR3 runs 17 residues. Germline lookup yields CDR1 SGHDT and CDR2 YYEEEE. J gave up 7 bases and V 5 bases, and 17 bases lay outside the gene matches. CDR3 sequence: CASRASPREGPGNEQFF. CDR3 bases: TGTGCCAGCAGGGCGTCCCCTCGGGAGGGCCCCGGAAATGAGCAGTTCTTC.

This sequence joins TRBV21-1 and TRBJ2-3. TRBV21-1 is an annotated pseudogene. The CDR3 sequence is 17 residues long. In nucleotides, the CDR3 is TGTGCCAGCAGCAAATCAGCGGCGGGACACCCTTCAGGTACGCAGTATTTT. Its protein is CASSKSAAGHPSGTQYF.

The chain uses TRBV5-4 and TRBJ2-1; 7 bases map to TRBD1. CDR1 and CDR2 (germline): SGHNT, YYREEE (reference sequence). The CDR3 length is 16 residues. With 0 bases clipped from V and 4 bases from J, the junction kept 7 bases outside the gene matches. The CDR3 here is CASSLDDRAAYNEQFF. For the CDR3, the DNA is TGTGCCAGCAGCTTGGACGACAGGGCGGCGTACAATGAGCAGTTCTTC.

The chain carries TRBV27 and TRBJ2-5, with D possibly matching TRBD1 (6 bases). The CDR3 covers 17 residues. The germline V gene encodes CDR1 MNHEY and CDR2 SMNVEV (reference sequence). Trimming took off 5 bases at V and 4 bases at J, with 23 bases between the two ends. CDR3 nucleotide sequence: TGTGCCAGCAGTCCCTCGCCGTGGACAGCTGTTGGAGAGACCCAGTACTTC. As protein: CASSPSPWTAVGETQYF.